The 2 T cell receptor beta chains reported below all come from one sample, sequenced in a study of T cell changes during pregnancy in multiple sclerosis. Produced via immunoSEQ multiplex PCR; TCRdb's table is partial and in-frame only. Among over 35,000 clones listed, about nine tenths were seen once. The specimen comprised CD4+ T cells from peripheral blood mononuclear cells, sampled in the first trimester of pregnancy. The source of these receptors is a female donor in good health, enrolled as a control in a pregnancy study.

CDR3 DNA sequence: TGTGCCAGCAGCCCGAGTCTGCGGCACACAGATACGCAGTATTTT. Translated: CASSPSLRHTDTQYF. The chain combines TRBV7-3 with TRBJ2-3; D remains unclear. V was clipped by 5 bases and J by 2 bases, with 14 bases between them. Germline-derived CDR1 and CDR2 are SGHTA and FQGTGA. The CDR3 loop spans 15 amino acids. Full variable domain (rest looked up from reference TRBV7-3 and TRBJ2-3): GAGVSQTPSNKVTEKGKYVELRCDPISGHTALYWYRQSLGQGPEFLIYFQGTGAADDSGLPNDRFFAVRPEGSVSTLKIQRTERGDSAVYLCASSPSLRHTDTQYFGPGTRLTVL.

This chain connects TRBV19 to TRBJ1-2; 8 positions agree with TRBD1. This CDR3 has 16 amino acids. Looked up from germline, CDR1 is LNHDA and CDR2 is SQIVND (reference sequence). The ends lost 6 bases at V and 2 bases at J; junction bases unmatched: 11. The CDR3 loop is CASRSFRTGTNYGYTF. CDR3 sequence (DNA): TGTGCCAGTAGGAGCTTTAGGACAGGGACGAACTATGGCTACACCTTC.